This TCR beta chain appears in the sequencing data of a study of tumor and adjacent non-tumor tissue in lung cancer. No cell sorting was done before RNA was extracted from the tissue. More than 3 cm separated this lung sample from the edge of the tumor. CDR3 size: 14 residues. Per germline, CDR1 MNHEY and CDR2 SVGEGT. Trimming left V 2 bases short and J 11 bases short, with 18 bases between. Three rounds of nested PCR, following a modified ARM-PCR protocol, produced the TCRbeta library. TCRdb called the multiplex PCR reads again in MiXCR, with one record for every CDR3 protein. The sample holds fewer than 100,000 distinct CDR3 sequences, around 76% seen once.

The specimen was distant non-tumor lung tissue. V usage is TRBV6-2 or TRBV6-3 and J usage is TRBJ1-2, with a possible D match to TRBD1 (6 bases). The sequence derives from a woman in her forties or fifties with non-small cell lung cancer. The CDR3 region is CASSYNRAHIRYTF. The CDR3 nucleotides read TGTGCCAGCAGTTACAACAGGGCTCACATAAGATACACCTTC.